This entry describes one T cell receptor beta chain. This record belongs to a study of blood T cell repertoires in COVID-19. For the study at large: Samples representing acute and convalescent COVID-19 were sourced from the United States, Italy and Spain. From T cells, B-cell-depleted T cells, or PBMCs came the material, which was cDNA or gDNA.

In the authors' workflow: Cell counts per sample came from amplifying reference gene primers. Sequencing used immunoSEQ multiplex PCR; TCRdb keeps in-frame clones, though not all of them. V, J and clone size are taken as reported in that table, and D and trimming were inferred from the DNA itself. The sample comprises about 320,000 clones, approximately 85% of which are singletons, and roughly 7% rests with the top ten. This TCR was recovered from a human donor in a cohort sampled during active COVID-19. Sequences were obtained from peripheral blood.

CDR3 DNA: TGTGCCAGCACCGACGGGTGTTCCCACTCCAATACCTTCTACGAGCAGTACTTC. Its translation is CASTDGCSHSNTFYEQYF. The rearrangement uses TRBV6-4 and TRBJ2-7; no firm D call. CDR1 MRHNA and CDR2 SNTAGT come from the germline V gene. V lost 7 bases and J 3 bases, leaving 28 bases between the germline ends. CDR3 length: 18 residues.